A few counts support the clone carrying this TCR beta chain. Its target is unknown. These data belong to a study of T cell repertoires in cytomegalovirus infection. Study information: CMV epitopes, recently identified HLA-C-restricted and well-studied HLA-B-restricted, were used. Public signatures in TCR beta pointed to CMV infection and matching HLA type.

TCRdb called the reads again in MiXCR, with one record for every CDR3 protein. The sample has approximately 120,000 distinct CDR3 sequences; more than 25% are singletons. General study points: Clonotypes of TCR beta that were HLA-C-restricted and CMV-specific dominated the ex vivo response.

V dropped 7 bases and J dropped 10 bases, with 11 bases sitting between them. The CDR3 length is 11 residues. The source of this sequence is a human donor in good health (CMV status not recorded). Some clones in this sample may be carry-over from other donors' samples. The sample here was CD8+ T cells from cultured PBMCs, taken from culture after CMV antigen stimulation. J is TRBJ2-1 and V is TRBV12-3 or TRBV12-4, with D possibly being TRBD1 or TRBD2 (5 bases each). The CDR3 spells CASKGTKEQFF. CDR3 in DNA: TGTGCCAGCAAAGGGACGAAGGAGCAGTTCTTC.